One T cell receptor beta chain is described in this entry. The data are from a study of cytomegalovirus exposure and HLA in healthy donors. 60 Vbeta and 13 Jbeta primers were used in PCR. Assay used: immunoSEQ multiplex PCR; TCRdb lists only in-frame clones, some missing. This repertoire shows some 140,000 clones, about 66% found once; its top ten account for approximately 1.6%. The CDR3 is 17 residues long. Germline-derived CDR1 and CDR2 are SGDLS and YYNGEE. Unmatched junction bases numbered 4, after V lost 0 bases and J lost 0 bases. The genes are TRBV9 and TRBJ2-3; TRBD1 agrees at 10 bases. The receptor was isolated from a human donor in good health. Sequencing was done on a sample of PBMCs. The CDR3 region has the DNA TGTGCCAGCAGCGTAGAGGGACAGGGGTTGAGCACAGATACGCAGTATTTT. Its translation is CASSVEGQGLSTDTQYF.